These 12 T cell receptor beta chains were sequenced from one sample in a study of cytomegalovirus exposure and HLA in healthy donors. With 60 Vbeta and 13 Jbeta primers, the PCR was carried out. Using immunoSEQ multiplex PCR, the repertoire was profiled, and TCRdb retains in-frame clones only, with some absent. The profile covers roughly 81,000 clones, with around 80% appearing a single time and 2.5% taken by the ten largest. The sequencing input was PBMCs. The receptors were gathered from a man younger than 40 in good health and CMV-seronegative.

This chain links TRBV6-5 with TRBJ2-5, with 10 nucleotides matching TRBD2. The J call may be mistaken, given a closer DNA end match to TRBJ2-7. The V gene's germline CDR1 is MNHEY and CDR2 SVGAGI. The CDR3 has 14 residues. The CDR3 spells CASSFGLAGDEQYF. The CDR3 DNA reads TGTGCCAGCAGTTTTGGGCTAGCGGGAGACGAGCAGTACTTC.

The V gene is TRBV5-1, the J gene TRBJ2-1; D is undetermined. This CDR3 region has 17 residues. V was clipped by 0 bases and J by 0 bases, with 13 bases between them. Germline V CDR1 and CDR2: SGHRS, YFSETQ. The CDR3 protein is CASSLAVERSSYNEQFF. CDR3 nucleotides: TGCGCCAGCAGCTTGGCGGTGGAGAGGAGCTCCTACAATGAGCAGTTCTTC.

The chain carries TRBV7-9 and TRBJ2-1; 9 nucleotides align to TRBD1. The CDR3 is made up of 18 amino acids. Germline V CDR1 and CDR2: SEHNR, FQNEAQ (reference sequence). With 3 bases clipped from V and 0 bases from J, the junction kept 9 bases outside the gene matches. CDR3 loop: CASSFMDRGVSSYNEQFF. CDR3 coding DNA: TGTGCCAGCAGCTTTATGGACAGGGGAGTCAGCTCCTACAATGAGCAGTTCTTC.

Only a few counts were recorded for this clone. The chain links TRBV5-1 to TRBJ2-2, with D maybe TRBD1 (5 bases). V was trimmed by 5 bases and J by 4 bases, leaving 9 bases between them. The CDR3 spans 13 residues. Per germline, CDR1 SGHRS and CDR2 YFSETQ. The DNA of the CDR3 is TGCGCCAGCAGACAGGATGGCACCGGGGAGCTGTTTTTT. Its translation is CASRQDGTGELFF.

The chain joins TRBV2 to TRBJ2-1, with no clear D. The CDR3 sequence is 11 residues long. The V gene's germline CDR1 is SNHLY and CDR2 FYNNEI. V was shortened by 4 bases and J by 12 bases, with 10 bases between the two germline ends. CDR3: CASSAGPVQFF. CDR3 bases: TGTGCCAGCAGTGCAGGCCCAGTGCAGTTCTTC.

The rearrangement links TRBV29-1 to TRBJ2-5; D unclear. CDR3 size: 11 residues. Trimming removed 6 bases from V and 0 bases from J, with 5 bases in between. Germline CDR1 SQVTM, CDR2 ANQGSEA. As DNA, the CDR3 is TGCAGCGTCAGGTACCAAGAGACCCAGTACTTC. Protein sequence: CSVRYQETQYF.

The chain recombines TRBV12-5 with TRBJ2-2; a possible D gene is TRBD2 (6 bases). Per germline, CDR1 LGHNT and CDR2 FRNRAP. The CDR3 has 15 residues. Trimming took 2 bases from V and 1 from J, leaving 8 bases between them. This CDR3 reads CASGLSAGNTGELFF. CDR3 coding DNA: TGTGCTAGTGGTTTGTCAGCGGGGAACACCGGGGAGCTGTTTTTT.

This clone has only a few counts. The chain has TRBV19 and TRBJ1-1; a weak D match, TRBD1 (6 bases). The germline V gene has CDR1 LNHDA and CDR2 SQIVND (reference sequence). There are 13 residues in the CDR3. Trimming stripped 10 bases from V and 0 bases from J, with 12 bases between. CDR3 loop: CATKGQLNTEAFF. For the CDR3, the DNA is TGTGCCACGAAAGGACAGCTGAACACTGAAGCTTTCTTT.

The chain combines TRBV4-3 with TRBJ2-5; 9 nucleotides align to TRBD1. Germline CDR1 and CDR2: LGHNA and YSLEER. V shed 0 bases and J 5 bases; nucleotides not matched to a gene: 10. This CDR3 comprises 17 residues. In DNA, the CDR3 is TGCGCCAGCAGCCAAGAGGGGCCGGGACAGGGCGCCGAGACCCAGTACTTC. Amino acid sequence: CASSQEGPGQGAETQYF.

As concerns this clone: At one boundary the junction diverges from the germline segment, which might be a read error. The same CDR3 can be traced to other DNA sequences in this sample. The chain employs TRBV6-5 and TRBJ1-1; D perhaps matches TRBD1 (6 bases). The germline gives CDR1 MNHEY, CDR2 SVGAGI. The CDR3 runs to 14 residues. The CDR3 spells CASSYSRGGTEAFF. The CDR3 nucleotides are TGTGCCAGTAGTTACTCGAGGGGGGGAACTGAAGCTTTCTTT.

J is TRBJ1-1 and V is TRBV28, with 7 positions matching TRBD1. The ends lost 6 bases at V and 2 bases at J; junction bases unmatched: 12. The V gene's germline CDR1 is MDHEN and CDR2 SYDVKM. CDR3 length: 16 residues. The CDR3 region has the DNA TGTGCCAGCAGGAACATATTGGGACAGCTTAACACTGAAGCTTTCTTT. This gives the protein CASRNILGQLNTEAFF.

The chain uses TRBV9 and TRBJ2-7; D possibly corresponds to TRBD1 (6 bases). This CDR3 is built from 14 residues. Trimming took off 4 bases at V and 3 bases at J, with 14 bases between the two ends. From germline, CDR1 is SGDLS and CDR2 YYNGEE. As DNA, the CDR3 is TGTGCCAGCAGCCCCAAAGGGGGACACTACGAGCAGTACTTC. It yields the protein CASSPKGGHYEQYF.